Presented here are 22 T cell receptor beta chains from one specimen sequenced in a study of cytomegalovirus exposure and HLA in healthy donors. Researchers ran the PCR with 60 Vbeta and 13 Jbeta primers. Method: immunoSEQ multiplex PCR; TCRdb's copy keeps in-frame clones and lacks some. The sample yields about 80,000 clones, around 80% seen once. The sample comprised PBMCs. The receptors were gathered from a man between 25 and 39 years old in good health and CMV-seronegative.

The J gene is TRBJ1-1, the V gene TRBV10-3, with TRBD1 identical over 8 bases. The CDR3 contains 19 residues. From germline, CDR1 is ENHRY and CDR2 SYGVKD. With 3 bases clipped from V and 0 bases from J, the junction kept 15 bases outside the gene matches. The CDR3 DNA is TGTGCCATCAGTGATTCTGTGGGCAGGGGGCTGGGAATGAACACTGAAGCTTTCTTT. It translates to CAISDSVGRGLGMNTEAFF.

The chain combines TRBV18 with TRBJ1-6; perhaps TRBD1 as D (6 bases). The CDR3 sequence is 13 residues long. Per germline, CDR1 KGHSH and CDR2 LQKENI. V lost 3 bases and J 10 bases, leaving 10 bases between the germline ends. Here the CDR3 reads CASSPDSNSPLHF. Written as DNA, the CDR3 is TGTGCCAGCTCACCGGACAGTAACTCACCCCTCCACTTT.

Notes on this clone: Compared with germline, one end of the junction differs, possibly owing to a read error. V is TRBV7-9 and J is TRBJ2-7, with D perhaps matching TRBD2 (5 bases). The CDR3 spans 16 residues. Germline-derived CDR1 and CDR2 are SEHNR and FQNEAQ (reference sequence). Here the CDR3 DNA reads TGTGCCCGCAGCCAAACCTCAGGACTTAGCTCCTACGAGCAGTACTTC. Encoded protein: CARSQTSGLSSYEQYF. Variable domain in full (rest from reference TRBV7-9 and TRBJ2-7): DTGVSQNPRHKITKRGQNVTFRCDPISEHNRLYWYRQTLGQGPEFLTYFQNEAQLEKSRLLSDRFSAERPKGSFSTLEIQRTEQGDSAMYLCARSQTSGLSSYEQYFGPGTRLTVT.

V and J are TRBV5-6 and TRBJ1-1; perhaps TRBD1 as D (6 bases). The CDR3 contains 14 residues. From germline, CDR1 is SGHDT and CDR2 YYEEEE. V was clipped by 6 bases and J by 6 bases, with 18 bases between them. CDR3 nucleotides: TGTGCCAGCACCGAACAGGGTTGGACTTCTGAAGCTTTCTTT. This sequence encodes CASTEQGWTSEAFF.

The count of this clone is one. One junction end disagrees with the germline gene, perhaps due to a read error. This chain uses TRBV4-3 with TRBJ2-1; tentatively, D is TRBD2 (5 bases). Germline V CDR1 and CDR2: LGHNA, YSLEER. This CDR3 spans 12 amino acids. The CDR3 loop is CACSRRGNEQFF. For the CDR3, the DNA is TGCGCCTGCAGCCGACGGGGCAATGAGCAGTTCTTC.

This clone was seen only a few times. Other DNA sequences in this specimen translate into the identical CDR3. The genes are TRBV28 and TRBJ1-2; D perhaps matches TRBD1 (6 bases). V lost 6 bases to trimming and J lost 2 bases, with 10 bases between them. Germline V gives CDR1 MDHEN, CDR2 SYDVKM. The CDR3 length is 13 residues. CDR3: CASSLTGNYGYTF. CDR3 bases: TGTGCCAGCAGCCTGACAGGCAACTATGGCTACACCTTC.

The V call is TRBV27, the J call TRBJ1-2; TRBD1 aligns across 8 bases. V gave up 5 bases and J gave up 4 bases; unmatched junction bases: 3. Germline V gives CDR1 MNHEY, CDR2 SMNVEV (reference sequence). There are 13 residues in the CDR3. CDR3 in amino acids: CASSRQGIYGYTF. Written as DNA, the CDR3 is TGTGCCAGCAGTCGACAGGGGATCTATGGCTACACCTTC.

The chain couples TRBV7-8 to TRBJ1-5, with a tentative D call TRBD1 (6 bases). The CDR3 is 18 amino acids. From germline, CDR1 is SGHVS and CDR2 FQNEAQ. Trimming took 1 base from V and 5 from J, leaving 21 bases between them. The CDR3 DNA follows: TGTGCCAGCAGCTTAGGATTAGTGGTCAGGGGTCGGTATCAGCCCCAGCATTTT. This encodes CASSLGLVVRGRYQPQHF.

V usage is TRBV19 and J usage is TRBJ2-7, with 12 bases identical to TRBD2. J gave up 3 bases and V 3 bases, and 3 bases lay outside the gene matches. Germline V gene data show CDR1 as LNHDA and CDR2 as SQIVND (reference sequence). The CDR3 contains 15 residues. The DNA of the CDR3 is TGTGCCAGTAGTATCCGGACTAGCGGGAACTACGAGCAGTACTTC. Residues: CASSIRTSGNYEQYF.

The chain is built from TRBV30 and TRBJ2-3; D is possibly TRBD2 (5 bases). Germline values: CDR1 GTSNPN, CDR2 SVGIG (reference sequence). The length of the CDR3 is 11 residues. V dropped 1 base and J dropped 8 bases, with 7 bases sitting between them. The CDR3 nucleotides read TGTGCCTGGAGTGCCGGAGGTACGCAGTATTTT. It translates to CAWSAGGTQYF.

This chain uses TRBV5-4 with TRBJ1-2; maybe TRBD1 (6 bases). CDR1 is SGHNT, CDR2 YYREEE, per germline (reference sequence). Deletions cut 5 bases from V and 3 bases from J, with 14 bases between. CDR3 length: 14 residues. The CDR3 coding sequence is TGTGCCAGCAGGCTAGGGGGTCGGGACTATGGCTACACCTTC. Translating it yields CASRLGGRDYGYTF.

The rearrangement uses TRBV27 and TRBJ1-6; possibly TRBD1 for D (5 bases). CDR3 size: 14 residues. CDR1 and CDR2 from the germline V gene are MNHEY and SMNVEV (reference sequence). Trimming shortened V by 3 bases and J by 8 bases, and 11 bases separated the two germline ends. DNA for the CDR3: TGTGCCAGCAGTTTTCAGGGTGTAGATTCACCCCTCCACTTT. Protein product: CASSFQGVDSPLHF.

This chain joins TRBV27 and TRBJ2-2, with D possibly matching TRBD1 (6 bases). There are 15 residues in the CDR3. Deletions cut 5 bases from V and 5 bases from J, with 15 bases between. Germline V lookup: CDR1 MNHEY, CDR2 SMNVEV (reference sequence). The CDR3, as DNA: TGTGCCAGCAGTACCGCAGGGGCTGGAACCGGGGAGCTGTTTTTT. Its translation: CASSTAGAGTGELFF.

J is TRBJ1-4 and V is TRBV6-4; possibly TRBD1 for D (5 bases). Germline V gene sequence: CDR1 MRHNA, CDR2 SNTAGT. CDR3 size: 15 residues. Trimming cost V 3 bases and J 4 bases, with 12 bases left between them. The CDR3 spells CASSEGVGGNEKLFF. CDR3 sequence (DNA): TGTGCCAGCAGTGAAGGAGTCGGGGGTAATGAAAAACTGTTTTTT.

This clone was seen only a few times. The gene calls are TRBV10-3 and TRBJ2-1; D gene uncertain. V dropped 4 bases and J dropped 5 bases, with 6 bases sitting between them. Germline CDR1 is ENHRY and CDR2 is SYGVKD. This CDR3 region has 12 residues. CDR3: CAISGEDNEQFF. CDR3 nucleotides: TGTGCCATCAGTGGTGAGGACAATGAGCAGTTCTTC.

This clone was detected only once. V and J are TRBV19 and TRBJ1-1; TRBD1 is a possible D gene (6 bases). V lost 7 bases and J 1 base, leaving 16 bases between the germline ends. In germline, CDR1 is LNHDA, CDR2 SQIVND (reference sequence). The CDR3 spans 15 residues. CDR3 bases: TGTGCCAGTAAATTACAGGGCAACTCGAACACTGAAGCTTTCTTT. It codes for CASKLQGNSNTEAFF.

On this clone itself: Germline is not matched at one junction end, which may reflect a read error. The chain's CDR3 is CASSPWTGDNYGYPF. The CDR3 region has the DNA TGCGCCAGCAGCCCCTGGACAGGGGATAACTATGGCTACCCCTTC. The chain has TRBV4-1 and TRBJ1-2, with TRBD1 identical over 9 bases. The germline gives CDR1 MGHRA, CDR2 YSYEKL. This CDR3 is 15 amino acids long.

CDR3 nucleotide sequence: TGTGCCAGCAGAGGGGGGGTAGGCACCGGGGAGCTGTTTTTT. It translates to CASRGGVGTGELFF. V is TRBV6-5 and J is TRBJ2-2; D possibly corresponds to TRBD2 (7 bases). The CDR3 extends over 14 amino acids. The V gene's germline CDR1 is MNHEY and CDR2 SVGAGI. The V end lost 6 bases, the J end lost 4 bases, and 12 bases lay between the germline ends.

This clone was recorded a few times. The rearrangement uses TRBV29-1 and TRBJ2-2, with D maybe TRBD2 (6 bases). Trimming took off 5 bases at V and 0 bases at J, with 16 bases between the two ends. There are 16 residues in the CDR3. Germline CDR1 and CDR2: SQVTM and ANQGSEA. This CDR3 reads CSVRTGTRANTGELFF. The CDR3 DNA follows: TGCAGCGTTCGTACCGGGACTCGGGCGAACACCGGGGAGCTGTTTTTT.

The chain joins TRBV6-1 to TRBJ1-1; weak D call: TRBD1 (5 bases). The ends were cut back, 1 base at V and 2 bases at J, with 8 bases in the middle. Germline CDR1 MNHNS, CDR2 SASEGT. CDR3 length: 14 residues. CDR3 DNA: TGTGCCAGCAGTGAAGGGGGACTCAACACTGAAGCTTTCTTT. This sequence encodes CASSEGGLNTEAFF.

The chain couples TRBV5-6 to TRBJ2-5, with TRBD1 as a possible D gene (5 bases). V lost 0 bases and J lost 2, with 5 bases in between. The CDR3 runs 13 residues. CDR1 is SGHDT and CDR2 is YYEEEE in the germline V gene. CDR3 bases: TGTGCCAGCAGCTTGGGACAGCAAGAGACCCAGTACTTC. This encodes CASSLGQQETQYF.

The V call is TRBV6-1, the J call TRBJ1-5; D might be TRBD1 (5 bases). CDR1 MNHNS and CDR2 SASEGT come from the germline V gene. This CDR3 has 15 residues. Trimming pared 0 bases from V and 9 bases from J, leaving 15 bases between. The CDR3 DNA sequence: TGTGCCAGCAGTGAAGCAAGCGGGGTCGGGGGGCCCCAGCATTTT. Its protein product is CASSEASGVGGPQHF.